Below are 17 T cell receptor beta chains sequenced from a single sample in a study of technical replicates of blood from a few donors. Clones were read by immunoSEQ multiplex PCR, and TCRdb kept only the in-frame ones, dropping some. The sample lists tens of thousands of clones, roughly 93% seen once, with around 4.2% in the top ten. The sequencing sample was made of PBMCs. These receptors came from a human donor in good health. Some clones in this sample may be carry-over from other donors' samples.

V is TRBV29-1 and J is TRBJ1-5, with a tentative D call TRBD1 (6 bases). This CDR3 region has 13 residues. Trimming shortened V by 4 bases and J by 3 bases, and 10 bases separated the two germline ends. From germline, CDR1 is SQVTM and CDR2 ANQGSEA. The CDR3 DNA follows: TGCAGCGTTGTTGACAGGCCCAATCAGCCCCAGCATTTT. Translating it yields CSVVDRPNQPQHF.

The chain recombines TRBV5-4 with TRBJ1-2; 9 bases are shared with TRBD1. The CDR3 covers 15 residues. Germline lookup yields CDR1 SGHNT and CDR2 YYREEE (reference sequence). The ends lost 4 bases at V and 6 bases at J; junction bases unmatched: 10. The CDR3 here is CASSHMDRGWDGYTF. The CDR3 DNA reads TGTGCCAGCAGCCATATGGACAGGGGATGGGATGGCTACACCTTC.

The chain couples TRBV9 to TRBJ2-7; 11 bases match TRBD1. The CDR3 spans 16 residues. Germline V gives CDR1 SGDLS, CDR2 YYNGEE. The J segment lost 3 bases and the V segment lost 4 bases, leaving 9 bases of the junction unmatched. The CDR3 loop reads CASSPQGTGGSYEQYF. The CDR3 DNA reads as TGTGCCAGCAGCCCTCAGGGGACAGGGGGAAGCTACGAGCAGTACTTC.

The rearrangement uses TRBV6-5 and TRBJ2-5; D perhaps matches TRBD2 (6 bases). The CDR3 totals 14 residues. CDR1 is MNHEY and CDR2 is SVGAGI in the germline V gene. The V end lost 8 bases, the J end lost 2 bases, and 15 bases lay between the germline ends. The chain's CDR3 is CASAPGGAQETQYF. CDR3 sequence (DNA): TGTGCCAGCGCACCAGGAGGGGCGCAAGAGACCCAGTACTTC.

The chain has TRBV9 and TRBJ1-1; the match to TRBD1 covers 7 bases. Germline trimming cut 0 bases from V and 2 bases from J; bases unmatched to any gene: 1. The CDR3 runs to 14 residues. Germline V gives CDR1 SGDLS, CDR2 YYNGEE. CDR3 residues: CASSVGDSNTEAFF. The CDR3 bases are TGTGCCAGCAGCGTAGGGGACAGCAACACTGAAGCTTTCTTT. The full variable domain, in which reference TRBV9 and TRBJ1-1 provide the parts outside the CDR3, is DSGVTQTPKHLITATGQRVTLRCSPRSGDLSVYWYQQSLDQGLQFLIQYYNGEERAKGNILERFSAQQFPDLHSELNLSSLELGDSALYFCASSVGDSNTEAFFGQGTRLTVV.

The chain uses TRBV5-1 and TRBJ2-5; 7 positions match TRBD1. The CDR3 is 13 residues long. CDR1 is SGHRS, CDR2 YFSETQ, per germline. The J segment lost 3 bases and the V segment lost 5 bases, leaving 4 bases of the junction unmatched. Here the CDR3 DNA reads TGCGCCAGCAGGATCGACAGGGAAGAGACCCAGTACTTC. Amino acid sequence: CASRIDREETQYF.

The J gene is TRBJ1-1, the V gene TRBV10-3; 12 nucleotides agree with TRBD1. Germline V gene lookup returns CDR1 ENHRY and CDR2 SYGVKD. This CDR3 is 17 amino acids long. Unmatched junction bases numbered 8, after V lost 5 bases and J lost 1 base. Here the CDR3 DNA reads TGTGCCATCAGTTCCGGGACAGGGGGCCGGGGGAACACTGAAGCTTTCTTT. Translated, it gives CAISSGTGGRGNTEAFF.

The CDR3 DNA is TGTGCCAGTAGTATAATAGAGGGAAACACCGGGGAGCTGTTTTTT. As protein: CASSIIEGNTGELFF. This chain uses TRBV19 with TRBJ2-2; maybe TRBD2 (5 bases). The ends were cut back, 2 bases at V and 2 bases at J, with 9 bases in the middle. The CDR3 runs to 15 residues. Germline CDR1 reads LNHDA; CDR2 reads SQIVND (reference sequence).

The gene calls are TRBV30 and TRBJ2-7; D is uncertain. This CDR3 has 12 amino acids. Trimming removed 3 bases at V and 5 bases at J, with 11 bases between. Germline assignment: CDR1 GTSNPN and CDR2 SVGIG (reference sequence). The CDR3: CAWSDFEDEQYF. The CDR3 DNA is TGTGCCTGGAGCGACTTCGAGGACGAGCAGTACTTC.

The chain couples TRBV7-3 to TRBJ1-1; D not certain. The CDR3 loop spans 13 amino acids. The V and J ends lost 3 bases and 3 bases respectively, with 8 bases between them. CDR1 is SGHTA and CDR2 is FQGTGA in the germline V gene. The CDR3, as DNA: TGTGCCAGCAGCTTGTCTTCTGACACTGAAGCTTTCTTT. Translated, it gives CASSLSSDTEAFF.

DNA for the CDR3: TGTGCCAGCAGCTTCGGTCTTCGGGGCGGGAGCGGGGATACGCAGTATTTT. Its translation: CASSFGLRGGSGDTQYF. The chain recombines TRBV7-3 with TRBJ2-3; 7 positions agree with TRBD2. Unmatched junction bases numbered 15, after V lost 3 bases and J lost 6 bases. This CDR3 is 17 amino acids long. Germline CDR1 and CDR2: SGHTA and FQGTGA.

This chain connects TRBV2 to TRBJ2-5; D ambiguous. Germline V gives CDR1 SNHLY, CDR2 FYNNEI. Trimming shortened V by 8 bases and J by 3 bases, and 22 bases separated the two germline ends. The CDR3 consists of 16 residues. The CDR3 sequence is CASGLRLVKYKETQYF. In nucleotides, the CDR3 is TGTGCCAGCGGTCTTCGATTAGTAAAATATAAAGAGACCCAGTACTTC. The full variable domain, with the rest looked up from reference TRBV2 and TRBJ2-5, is EPEVTQTPSHQVTQMGQEVILRCVPISNHLYFYWYRQILGQKVEFLVSFYNNEISEKSEIFDDQFSVERPDGSNFTLKIRSTKLEDSAMYFCASGLRLVKYKETQYFGPGTRLLVL.

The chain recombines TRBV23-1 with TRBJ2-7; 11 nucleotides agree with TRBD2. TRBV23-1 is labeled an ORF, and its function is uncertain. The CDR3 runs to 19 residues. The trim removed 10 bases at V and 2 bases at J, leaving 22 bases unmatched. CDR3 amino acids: CAIPVGFDSGGAEAYEQYF. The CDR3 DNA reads TGCGCCATCCCGGTAGGTTTTGATAGCGGGGGGGCTGAAGCCTACGAGCAGTACTTC.

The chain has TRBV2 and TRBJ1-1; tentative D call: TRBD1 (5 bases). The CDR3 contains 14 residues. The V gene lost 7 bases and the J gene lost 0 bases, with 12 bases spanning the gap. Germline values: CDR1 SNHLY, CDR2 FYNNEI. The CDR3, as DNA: TGTGCCAGCACTACGGGACTCGTGAACACTGAAGCTTTCTTT. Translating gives CASTTGLVNTEAFF.

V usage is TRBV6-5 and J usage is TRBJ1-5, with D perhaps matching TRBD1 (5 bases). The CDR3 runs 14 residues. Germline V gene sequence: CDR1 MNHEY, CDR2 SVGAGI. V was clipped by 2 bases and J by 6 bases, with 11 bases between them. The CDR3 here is CASSYRQGSQPQHF. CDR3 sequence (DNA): TGTGCCAGCAGTTACCGGCAGGGAAGTCAGCCCCAGCATTTT.

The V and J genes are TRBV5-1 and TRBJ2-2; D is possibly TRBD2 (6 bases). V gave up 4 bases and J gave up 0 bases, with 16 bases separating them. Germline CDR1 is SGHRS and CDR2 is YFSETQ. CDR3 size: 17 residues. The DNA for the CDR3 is TGCGCCAGCAGCCGCCGGCCGGGGGACGCGAACACCGGGGAGCTGTTTTTT. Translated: CASSRRPGDANTGELFF.

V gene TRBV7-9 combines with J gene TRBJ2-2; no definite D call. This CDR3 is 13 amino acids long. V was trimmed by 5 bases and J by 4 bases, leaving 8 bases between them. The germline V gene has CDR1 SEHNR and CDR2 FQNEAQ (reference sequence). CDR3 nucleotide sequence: TGTGCCAGCAGCCCCCCGGGCACCGGGGAGCTGTTTTTT. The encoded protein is CASSPPGTGELFF.